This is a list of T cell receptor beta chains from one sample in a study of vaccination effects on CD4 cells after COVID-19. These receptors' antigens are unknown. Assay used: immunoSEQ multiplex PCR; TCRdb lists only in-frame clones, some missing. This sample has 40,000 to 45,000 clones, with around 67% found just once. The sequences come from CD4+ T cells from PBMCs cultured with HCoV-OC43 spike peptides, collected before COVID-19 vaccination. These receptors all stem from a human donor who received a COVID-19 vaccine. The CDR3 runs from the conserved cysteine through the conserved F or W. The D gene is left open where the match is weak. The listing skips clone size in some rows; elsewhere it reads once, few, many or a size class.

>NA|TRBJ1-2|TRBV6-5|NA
CASSYKDPNYGYTF
TGTGCCAGCAGTTACAAGGATCCCAACTATGGCTACACCTTC
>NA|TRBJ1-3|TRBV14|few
CASSPLGGSGNTIYF
TGTGCCAGCAGCCCACTGGGGGGGTCCGGAAACACCATATATTTT
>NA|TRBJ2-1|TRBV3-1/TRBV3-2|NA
CASSLQTNSYNEQFF
TGTGCCAGCAGCCTACAGACCAATTCCTACAATGAGCAGTTCTTC
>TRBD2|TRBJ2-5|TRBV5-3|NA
CARSKRLAGGQETQYF
TGTGCCAGAAGCAAACGACTAGCGGGGGGGCAAGAGACCCAGTACTTC
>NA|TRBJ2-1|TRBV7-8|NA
CASSSYRSNRNEQFF
TGTGCCAGCAGCTCGTACCGGAGCAACAGGAATGAGCAGTTCTTC
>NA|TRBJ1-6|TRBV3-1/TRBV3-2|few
CASSPGHLTLHF
TGTGCCAGCAGTCCGGGACATCTTACCCTCCACTTT
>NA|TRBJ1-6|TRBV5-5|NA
CASSEGVSNSPLHF
TGTGCCAGCAGCGAGGGGGTTTCTAATTCACCCCTCCACTTT
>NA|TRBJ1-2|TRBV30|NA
CAEGGLYGYTF
TGTGCTGAGGGGGGACTCTATGGCTACACCTTC
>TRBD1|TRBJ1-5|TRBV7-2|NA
CASSPGQGVSQPQHF
TGTGCCAGCAGCCCCGGACAGGGAGTTAGCCAGCCCCAGCATTTT
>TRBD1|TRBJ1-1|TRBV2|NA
CASSVDRGPPHEAFF
TGTGCCAGCAGTGTGGACAGGGGCCCCCCTCATGAAGCTTTCTTT
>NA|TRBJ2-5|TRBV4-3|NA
CASSQDQRRKETQYF
TGCGCCAGCAGCCAAGATCAACGTCGGAAAGAGACCCAGTACTTC
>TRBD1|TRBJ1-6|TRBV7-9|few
CASSSTGVPRGNSPLHF
TGTGCCAGCAGCTCGACAGGGGTTCCCCGAGGTAATTCACCCCTCCACTTT
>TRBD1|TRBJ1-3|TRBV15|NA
CATSREPTGAGAIYF
TGTGCCACCAGCAGAGAGCCGACAGGGGCAGGCGCCATATATTTT
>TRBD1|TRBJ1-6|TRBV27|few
CASSPRTGSNSPLHF
TGTGCCAGCAGTCCAAGGACAGGTTCAAATTCACCCCTCCACTTT
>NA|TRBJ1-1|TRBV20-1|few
CSARDYPEAFF
TGCAGTGCTAGAGATTATCCTGAAGCTTTCTTT
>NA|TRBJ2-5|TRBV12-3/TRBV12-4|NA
CASNQPQETQYF
TGTGCCAGCAATCAACCTCAAGAGACCCAGTACTTC
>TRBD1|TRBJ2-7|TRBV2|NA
CASRTDRGSHEQYF
TGTGCCAGCAGGACGGACAGGGGGTCCCACGAGCAGTACTTC
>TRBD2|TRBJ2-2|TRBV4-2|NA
CASSQVRPWGTSGGEDTGELFF
TGTGCCAGCAGCCAAGTCAGGCCTTGGGGGACTAGCGGGGGGGAGGACACCGGGGAGCTGTTTTTT
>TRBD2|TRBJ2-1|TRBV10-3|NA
CAISDSGTSGSNEQFF
TGTGCCATCAGTGACTCCGGGACTAGCGGGAGCAATGAGCAGTTCTTC
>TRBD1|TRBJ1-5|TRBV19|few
CASTLRTGRLSNQPQHF
TGTGCCAGTACCCTAAGGACAGGGAGGTTGAGCAATCAGCCCCAGCATTTT
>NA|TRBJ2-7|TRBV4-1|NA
CASSQGIGEYEQYF
TGCGCCAGCAGCCAAGGTATCGGAGAGTACGAGCAGTACTTC
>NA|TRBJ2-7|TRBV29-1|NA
CSARTLYEQYF
TGCAGCGCGAGAACCCTCTACGAGCAGTACTTC
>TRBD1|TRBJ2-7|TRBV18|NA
CASSLGQGEKEQYF
TGTGCCAGCTCACTCGGACAGGGGGAGAAGGAGCAGTACTTC
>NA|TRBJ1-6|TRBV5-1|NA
CASSLDRSENNSPLHF
TGCGCCAGCAGCTTGGATCGGTCCGAAAATAATTCACCCCTCCACTTT
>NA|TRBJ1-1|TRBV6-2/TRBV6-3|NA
CASSYTREAFF
TGTGCCAGCAGTTACACACGAGAAGCTTTCTTT
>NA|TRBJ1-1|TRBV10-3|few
CAISDQVDTEAFF
TGTGCCATCAGTGATCAGGTCGACACTGAAGCTTTCTTT
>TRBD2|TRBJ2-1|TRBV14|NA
CASSQDSSGSSNEQFF
TGTGCCAGCAGCCAAGACTCTAGCGGGAGCTCAAATGAGCAGTTCTTC
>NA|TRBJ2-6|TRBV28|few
CASSRPEGNGANVLTF
TGTGCCAGCAGTCGCCCCGAGGGAAATGGGGCCAACGTCCTGACTTTC
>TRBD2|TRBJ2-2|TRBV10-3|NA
CAISGLAGTTGELFF
TGTGCCATCAGTGGACTAGCGGGAACAACCGGGGAGCTGTTTTTT
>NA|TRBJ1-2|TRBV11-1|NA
CASSSRGGYYGYTF
TGTGCCAGCAGCTCCCGAGGGGGGTACTATGGCTACACCTTC
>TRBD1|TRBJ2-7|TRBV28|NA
CASRAPGTAVTGEQYF
TGTGCCAGCAGGGCTCCCGGGACAGCGGTAACGGGGGAGCAGTACTTC
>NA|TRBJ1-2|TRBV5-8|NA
CASSPTGVRGYTF
TGTGCCAGCAGCCCGACCGGGGTGCGAGGCTACACCTTC
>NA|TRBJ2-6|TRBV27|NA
CASSPPVGANVLTF
TGTGCCAGCAGCCCCCCCGTCGGGGCCAACGTCCTGACTTTC
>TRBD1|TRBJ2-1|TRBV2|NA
CASRADRGSQAEQFF
TGTGCCAGCAGGGCGGACAGGGGTAGTCAGGCTGAGCAGTTCTTC
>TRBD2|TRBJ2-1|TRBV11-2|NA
CASSPTSGGANEQFF
TGTGCCAGCAGCCCGACTAGCGGGGGGGCGAATGAGCAGTTCTTC
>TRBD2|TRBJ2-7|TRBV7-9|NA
CASSPGTSGTSSYEQYF
TGTGCCAGCAGCCCCGGGACTAGCGGGACAAGCTCCTACGAGCAGTACTTC
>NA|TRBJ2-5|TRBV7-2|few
CASSFGGGRETQYF
TGTGCCAGCAGCTTTGGTGGGGGACGGGAGACCCAGTACTTC
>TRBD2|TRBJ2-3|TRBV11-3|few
CASSRSGRTDTQYF
TGTGCCAGCAGTCGGAGCGGGAGAACAGATACGCAGTATTTT
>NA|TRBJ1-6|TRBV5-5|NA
CASSLGWDPLTPLHF
TGTGCCAGCAGCCTCGGCTGGGACCCGCTAACACCCCTCCACTTT
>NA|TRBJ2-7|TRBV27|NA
CASRRDSRTLEQYF
TGTGCCAGCAGGCGGGATAGCCGAACTCTCGAGCAGTACTTC
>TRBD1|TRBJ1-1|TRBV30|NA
CACQTNPGQMNTEAFF
TGTGCCTGCCAGACCAACCCGGGACAGATGAACACTGAAGCTTTCTTT
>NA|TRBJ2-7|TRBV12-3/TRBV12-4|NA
CASSLSTGSSYF
TGTGCCAGCAGTCTTAGCACAGGGAGTTCGTACTTC
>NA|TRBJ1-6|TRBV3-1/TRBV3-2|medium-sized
CASSHGTANSPLHF
TGTGCCAGCAGCCATGGGACCGCTAATTCACCCCTCCACTTT
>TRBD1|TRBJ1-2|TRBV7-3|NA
CASSAGQGSSGYTF
TGTGCCAGCAGCGCGGGACAGGGGTCCTCTGGCTACACCTTC
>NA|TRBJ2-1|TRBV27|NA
CASSPSAPYYGRGNEQFF
TGTGCCAGCAGTCCAAGTGCGCCCTATTACGGGAGAGGGAATGAGCAGTTCTTC
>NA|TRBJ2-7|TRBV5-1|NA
CASSPPQGYEQYF
TGCGCCAGCAGCCCGCCCCAGGGCTACGAGCAGTACTTC
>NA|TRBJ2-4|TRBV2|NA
CASSNGLAKNIQYF
TGTGCCAGCAGTAACGGACTAGCCAAAAACATTCAGTACTTC
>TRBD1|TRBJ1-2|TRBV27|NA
CASSLFSKDRGAYGYTF
TGTGCCAGCAGTTTATTTAGTAAAGACAGGGGGGCCTATGGCTACACCTTC
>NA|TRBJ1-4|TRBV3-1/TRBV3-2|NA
CASSHHGGGGQQGSNEKLFF
TGTGCCAGCAGCCACCACGGCGGGGGTGGACAACAGGGATCTAATGAAAAACTGTTTTTT
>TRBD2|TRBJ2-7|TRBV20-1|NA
CSASRRERSYEQYF
TGCAGTGCTAGTCGGCGGGAGCGGTCCTACGAGCAGTACTTC